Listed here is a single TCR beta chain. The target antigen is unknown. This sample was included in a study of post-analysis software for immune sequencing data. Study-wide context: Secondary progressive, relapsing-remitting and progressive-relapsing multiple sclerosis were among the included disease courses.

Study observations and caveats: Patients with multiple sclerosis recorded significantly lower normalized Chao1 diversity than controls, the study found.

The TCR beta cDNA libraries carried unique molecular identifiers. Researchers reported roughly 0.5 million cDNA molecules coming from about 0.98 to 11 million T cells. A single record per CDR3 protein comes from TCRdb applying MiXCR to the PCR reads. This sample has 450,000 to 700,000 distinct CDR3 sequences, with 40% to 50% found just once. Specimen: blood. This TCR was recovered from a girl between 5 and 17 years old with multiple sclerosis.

As DNA, the CDR3 is TGCGCCAGCGCATCAGGGTCAGATACGCAGTATTTT. It specifies CASASGSDTQYF. This chain links TRBV5-1 with TRBJ2-3, with D tentatively TRBD1 (5 bases). Germline-derived CDR1 and CDR2 are SGHRS and YFSETQ. This CDR3 is 12 amino acids long. Trimming removed 7 bases at V and 4 bases at J, with 10 bases between.